The entry below gives a single T cell receptor (beta chain) sequence along with its context. This sample was included in a study of sequential checkpoint blockade in melanoma. CDR1 and CDR2 from the germline V gene are SNHLY and FYNNEI. The CDR3 loop spans 16 amino acids. V trimming: 3 bases; J trimming: 7 bases; junction bases outside the gene matches: 7. Method: immunoSEQ multiplex PCR; TCRdb's copy keeps in-frame clones and lacks some. The top ten hold approximately 12% of the sample, which has about 40,000 clones, 86% seen once. As for treatment: randomized to nivolumab then ipilimumab (arm A) or the reverse (arm B). None of the patients previously received DNA-damaging chemotherapy. Live CD3+CD8+ CD19− CD56− cells were sorted from PBMCs.

Sequences were derived from CD8+ T cells sorted from blood (inferred from file names), sampled from a patient given nivolumab and ipilimumab in sequence. This rearrangement joins TRBV2 to TRBJ2-1; 12 nucleotides line up with TRBD2. The sequence derives from a human donor with melanoma. In nucleotides, the CDR3 is TGTGCCAGCAGTGACGAGACTAGCGGGAGACGGAATGAGCAGTTCTTC. Translating gives CASSDETSGRRNEQFF.